Presented here are 5 T cell receptor beta chains from one specimen sequenced in a study of response to subunit inactivated influenza vaccine. TCRdb reanalysed the RT-PCR reads using MiXCR and keeps one entry per CDR3 protein. The sample consists of around 520,000 distinct CDR3 sequences, over 25% of them appearing once. This specimen consisted of CD4+ T cells sorted from PBMCs, obtained more than 4 days after vaccination. The receptors stem from a man aged 45-60 years who received an inactivated influenza vaccine.

The gene calls are TRBV4-1 and TRBJ2-3, with unresolved D. Germline CDR1 and CDR2: MGHRA and YSYEKL. The CDR3 is 15 amino acids. Trimming cost V 1 base and J 5 bases, with 13 bases left between them. CDR3 sequence reads: CASSQVGREGDTQYF. CDR3 DNA sequence: TGCGCCAGCAGCCAAGTAGGCAGAGAAGGAGATACGCAGTATTTT.

The chain couples TRBV19 to TRBJ2-3, with D unclear. CDR1 and CDR2 from the germline V gene are LNHDA and SQIVND (reference sequence). The ends were cut back, 3 bases at V and 4 bases at J, with 8 bases in the middle. The CDR3 consists of 13 residues. In DNA, the CDR3 is TGTGCCAGTAGTATTTCAGGATCAGATACGCAGTATTTT. Translation: CASSISGSDTQYF.

The rearrangement joins TRBV7-8 to TRBJ2-3, with TRBD1 identical over 10 bases. V trimming: 5 bases; J trimming: 7 bases; junction bases outside the gene matches: 9. Germline assignment: CDR1 SGHVS and CDR2 FQNEAQ. This CDR3 region has 15 residues. The CDR3, as DNA: TGTGCCAGCAGCCCCCCGACAGGGGGCGGTTATACGCAGTATTTT. Translation gives CASSPPTGGGYTQYF.

The chain has TRBV7-2 and TRBJ2-2, with TRBD2 identical over 10 bases. The V gene's germline CDR1 is SGHTA and CDR2 FQGNSA. This CDR3 is built from 15 residues. Trimming removed 8 bases from V and 7 bases from J; junction bases left unmatched: 10. CDR3: CASGPGLALSGELFF. In DNA, the CDR3 is TGTGCCAGCGGGCCGGGACTAGCGTTAAGCGGGGAGCTGTTTTTT.

The chain is built from TRBV12-3 or TRBV12-4 and TRBJ1-5; the D gene is possibly TRBD1 (5 bases). Trimming left V 6 bases short and J 3 bases short, with 15 bases between. This CDR3 spans 15 amino acids. The CDR3 sequence is CASSLMTGPNQPQHF. CDR3 nucleotide sequence: TGTGCCAGCAGCCTGATGACGGGACCCAATCAGCCCCAGCATTTT.